The T cell receptor (beta chain) described here comes from a study of shared clonotypes between healthy human individuals. A remark on this clone: The antigen is unknown.

The split of CD4+ cells yielded CD45RA+ naive and CD45RA-negative memory subsets. Original processing notes: In the immunoSEQ data, sequences were junction-only and lacked quality scores, so filtering differed. Sequencing used immunoSEQ multiplex PCR; TCRdb keeps in-frame clones, though not all of them. V, J and clone size are those of that table, while D and trimming were read from the DNA. This sample has 2,100,000 or so clones; nearly 97% occur once, and the top ten carry 0.13%. Findings and caveats of the study: A handful of donors showed sharing of about 4.7% of naive CD4 clonotypes. Generation probability values for non-shared clonotypes were lower than those for clonotypes shared by all four donors.

Germline V gene sequence: CDR1 LGHNT, CDR2 FRNRAP. Trimming removed 1 base from V and 5 bases from J, with 14 bases in between. The CDR3 covers 15 residues. Material: naive CD4+ T cells sorted from blood. Described subset: CD45RA+ positively selected. The rearrangement uses TRBV12-5 and TRBJ2-5; D is uncertain. The TCR comes from a man aged 18-30 years in good health. The CDR3 DNA follows: TGTGCTAGTGGTTTGGACGCCGCTCAATCTGAGACCCAGTACTTC. It codes for CASGLDAAQSETQYF.